Listed below are T cell receptor beta chains from one sample, sequenced in a study of blood T cell repertoires in COVID-19. The assay was immunoSEQ multiplex PCR, and TCRdb's table has in-frame clones only and misses some. The sample holds around 250,000 clones, roughly 85% seen once. The sequencing sample was made of peripheral blood. The source of these receptors is a man aged 25-45 years who had recovered from COVID-19. Both conserved end residues are part of each CDR3. A D gene is named only where the DNA matches it firmly. Part of the rows lack a size; the others show once, few, many or a class for expanded clones.

>TRBV19|-|TRBD2|TRBJ2-1|14
TGTGCCAGTACCGAGGGGACTACGGCAAATGAGCAGTTCTTC
CASTEGTTANEQFF
>TRBV5-1|once|-|TRBJ1-4|13
TGCGCCTCGCGGGGGGGATTTAATGAAAAACTGTTTTTT
CASRGGFNEKLFF
>TRBV2|-|-|TRBJ2-2|15
TGTGCCACCAGAAAAGAAACAACGAACACCGGGGAGCTGTTTTTT
CATRKETTNTGELFF
>TRBV3-1/TRBV3-2|-|TRBD2|TRBJ2-1|13
TGTGCCAGCAGCGCTCGGGACTACTCAGAGCAGTTCTTC
CASSARDYSEQFF
>TRBV6-2/TRBV6-3|-|TRBD1|TRBJ1-3|13
TGTGCCAGCAGTCTGGACAGGTGGAACACCATATATTTT
CASSLDRWNTIYF
>TRBV11-2|-|TRBD1|TRBJ1-5|14
TGTGCCAGCAGCTGGGACAGGAAAAATCAGCCCCAGCATTTT
CASSWDRKNQPQHF
>TRBV7-2|-|-|TRBJ1-1|14
TGTGCCAGCAGCTCCAGGGCCCCGAACACTGAAGCTTTCTTT
CASSSRAPNTEAFF
>TRBV5-4|few|-|TRBJ1-1|12
TGTGCCAGCAGCTTGGGGAGGCAAGAAGCTTTCTTT
CASSLGRQEAFF
>TRBV11-3|-|-|TRBJ2-2|14
TGTGCCAGCAGCCAACCCAGGGGGGCCGGGGAGCTGTTTTTT
CASSQPRGAGELFF
>TRBV5-1|-|-|TRBJ1-1|14
TGCGCCAGCAGCTTGCTAGGGGTGAACACTGAAGCTTTCTTT
CASSLLGVNTEAFF
>TRBV19|-|TRBD1|TRBJ2-7|13
TGTGCCAGCCGCAGACAGGGGAGGAACGAGCAGTACTTC
CASRRQGRNEQYF
>TRBV5-8|-|-|TRBJ2-5|12
TGTGCCAGCAGCTACTCCCGGGAGACCCAGTACTTC
CASSYSRETQYF
>TRBV5-1|-|TRBD1|TRBJ1-6|20
TGCGCCAGCAGCCAGGACAGACAGGGATCCTTTTACTCCTATAATTCACCCCTCCACTTT
CASSQDRQGSFYSYNSPLHF
>TRBV5-4|-|TRBD1|TRBJ2-4|14
TGTGCCAGCAGTACCGGGACAGGGACTGACATTCAGTACTTC
CASSTGTGTDIQYF
>TRBV28|-|TRBD1|TRBJ2-3|15
TGTGCCAGCAGTGTCGGGACAGAGAGCACAGATACGCAGTATTTT
CASSVGTESTDTQYF
>TRBV27|-|-|TRBJ1-5|14
TGTGCCAGCAGCAGAGACGGGGGGGGGCAGCCCCAGCATTTT
CASSRDGGGQPQHF
>TRBV5-6|-|TRBD1|TRBJ1-2|15
TGTGCCAGCAGCGACCCGGGACAGGGGGGCTATGGCTACACCTTC
CASSDPGQGGYGYTF
>TRBV29-1|once|-|TRBJ2-1|16
TGCAGCGTTGATAAGCCTGTGGGCGGGGACTACAATGAGCAGTTCTTC
CSVDKPVGGDYNEQFF
>TRBV5-1|-|-|TRBJ1-4|15
TGCGCCAGCAGCTCAAACAGCCCCTCTAATGAAAAACTGTTTTTT
CASSSNSPSNEKLFF
>TRBV12-3/TRBV12-4|few|-|TRBJ2-1|13
TGTGCCAGCAGTTTAAGAGAGGACAATGAGCAGTTCTTC
CASSLREDNEQFF
>TRBV6-5|few|-|TRBJ1-4|14
TGTGCCAGCAGTTCAAGGGACATTAATGAAAAACTGTTTTTT
CASSSRDINEKLFF
>TRBV21-1|-|-|TRBJ2-1|19
TGTGCCAGCAGCAAAGCCCTCCATTTAGTAGCGGGGGGAGAAAATGAGCAGTTCTTC
CASSKALHLVAGGENEQFF
>TRBV27|-|-|TRBJ1-5|13
TGTGCCAGCAAAAGACACTTAAGTCAGCCCCAGCATTTT
CASKRHLSQPQHF
>TRBV18|-|-|TRBJ1-4|16
TGTGCCAGCTCCCCATTGGACAGATTCCAAAATGAAAAACTGTTTTTT
CASSPLDRFQNEKLFF